The TCR beta chain under discussion was sequenced for a study of metastatic and nonmetastatic thyroid tumors. Across the whole study: For malignant and benign thyroid patients, tumor or nodule tissue and blood were the sources whose repertoires were compared.

This clone was observed many times. With MiXCR, TCRdb reprocessed the PCR reads. The sample contains 30,000 to 35,000 clones, over 15% of which appear only once. Treatment of any kind had been given to no patient before thyroid surgery. The sequence was obtained from a female donor with papillary thyroid cancer or a benign thyroid nodule (not recorded which). Some clones in this sample may be carry-over from other donors' samples. The sample taken for sequencing was blood.

CDR3 nucleotides: TGTGCCAGCAGCGTGAGTAATCAGCCCCAGCATTTT. This translates into CASSVSNQPQHF. The rearrangement uses TRBV12-3 or TRBV12-4 and TRBJ1-5; D ambiguous. Trimming shortened V by 6 bases and J by 4 bases, and 7 bases separated the two germline ends. This CDR3 contains 12 residues.